This TCR beta chain is from a study of cytomegalovirus exposure and HLA in healthy donors. Study details: The same platform was used for the 100 to 150 validation repertoires as for the roughly 730 first-cohort repertoires, as reported in a later analysis.

Assay used: immunoSEQ multiplex PCR; TCRdb lists only in-frame clones, some missing. This sample has about 330,000 clones, with about nine tenths found just once. The CDR3 runs 18 residues. V was clipped by 5 bases and J by 0 bases; unmatched bases: 10. Germline V lookup: CDR1 SGHAT, CDR2 FQNNGV. Points from the study as a whole: Both high specificity and high sensitivity reportedly marked the classifier's diagnosis of cytomegalovirus status. Cytomegalovirus-associated TCR beta chains were listed, numbering 150 to 200. The tendency of first-cohort TCR clusters to co-occur in the 120 validation repertoires was the finding of a later analysis.

Note on this clone: Its antigen is still unknown.

The origin of this receptor is a woman younger than 30 in good health and CMV-seronegative. This chain links TRBV11-2 with TRBJ2-7; 13 bases are shared with TRBD2. Material: PBMCs. CDR3 in amino acids: CASSRGLAGVVGSYEQYF. In DNA form, the CDR3 reads TGTGCCAGCAGCCGAGGACTAGCGGGAGTGGTTGGCTCCTACGAGCAGTACTTC.